A selection of T cell receptor beta chains follows, all from one sample in a study of T-cell memory formation after mild COVID-19. TCRdb re-derived calls from the 5' RACE reads in MiXCR, one entry per CDR3 protein. The sample holds roughly 300,000 distinct CDR3 sequences, less than 9.5% seen once. Sequencing was done on a sample of PBMCs or a T cell subset sorted from them (not recorded which). The source of these receptors is a man aged 18-30 years who had mild COVID-19 (a few samples of this study predate the infection). Cell type and time point are not known. CDR3s include the opening cysteine and the closing phenylalanine or tryptophan. Each record gives: V gene, clone size, J gene, D gene, CDR3 protein, CDR3 DNA. The D gene is left open where the match is weak. The size entry is marked missing in some rows and otherwise reads once, few, many or a size class.

V gene: TRBV25-1
clone size: -
J gene: TRBJ1-5
D gene: -
CDR3 protein: CASQGRSNQPQHF
CDR3 DNA: TGTGCCAGCCAGGGGAGAAGCAATCAGCCCCAGCATTTT

V gene: TRBV2
clone size: -
J gene: TRBJ2-3
D gene: -
CDR3 protein: CASRDTKILADTQYF
CDR3 DNA: TGTGCCAGCCGGGACACCAAGATATTGGCAGATACGCAGTATTTT

V gene: TRBV4-3
clone size: many
J gene: TRBJ2-1
D gene: TRBD2
CDR3 protein: CASSTERGRDEQFF
CDR3 DNA: TGCGCCAGCAGCACGGAACGAGGGAGGGATGAGCAGTTCTTC

V gene: TRBV27
clone size: -
J gene: TRBJ2-1
D gene: TRBD2
CDR3 protein: CASSLGWGGVYNEQFF
CDR3 DNA: TGTGCCAGCAGTTTAGGTTGGGGGGGAGTCTACAATGAGCAGTTCTTC

V gene: TRBV4-3
clone size: few
J gene: TRBJ2-1
D gene: -
CDR3 protein: CASSQVMGGYNEQFF
CDR3 DNA: TGCGCCAGCAGCCAAGTTATGGGGGGCTACAATGAGCAGTTCTTC

V gene: TRBV12-1
clone size: -
J gene: TRBJ2-2
D gene: -
CDR3 protein: CASMGGELFF
CDR3 DNA: TGTGCCAGCATGGGCGGGGAGCTGTTTTTT

V gene: TRBV12-3/TRBV12-4
clone size: -
J gene: TRBJ1-5
D gene: -
CDR3 protein: CASRMEGRPQHF
CDR3 DNA: TGTGCCAGCAGGATGGAGGGGCGGCCCCAGCATTTT

V gene: TRBV4-3
clone size: few
J gene: TRBJ2-3
D gene: -
CDR3 protein: CASSQESGTDTQYF
CDR3 DNA: TGCGCCAGCAGCCAGGAATCAGGGACCGATACGCAGTATTTT

V gene: TRBV4-2
clone size: -
J gene: TRBJ1-3
D gene: -
CDR3 protein: CASSHNTGSSGNTIYF
CDR3 DNA: TGTGCCAGCAGCCATAACACAGGATCCTCTGGAAACACCATATATTTT

V gene: TRBV7-2
clone size: -
J gene: TRBJ2-1
D gene: -
CDR3 protein: CASSPRGGGGRRNEQFF
CDR3 DNA: TGTGCCAGCAGCCCTCGTGGGGGGGGCGGGCGCAGGAATGAGCAGTTCTTC

V gene: TRBV18
clone size: few
J gene: TRBJ2-3
D gene: -
CDR3 protein: CASSPGGLTDTQYF
CDR3 DNA: TGTGCCAGCTCACCGGGTGGACTCACAGATACGCAGTATTTT

V gene: TRBV21-1
clone size: many
J gene: TRBJ2-3
D gene: -
CDR3 protein: CASSKARQGGYTQYF
CDR3 DNA: TGTGCCAGCAGCAAAGCGCGTCAGGGTGGATATACGCAGTATTTT

V gene: TRBV20-1
clone size: -
J gene: TRBJ2-5
D gene: TRBD2
CDR3 protein: CSAAGLAGGAQETQYF
CDR3 DNA: TGCAGTGCTGCGGGACTAGCGGGGGGAGCTCAAGAGACCCAGTACTTC

V gene: TRBV5-1
clone size: -
J gene: TRBJ2-3
D gene: TRBD2
CDR3 protein: CASSLVLAGGTDTQYF
CDR3 DNA: TGCGCCAGCAGCTTGGTGTTAGCGGGGGGCACAGATACGCAGTATTTT

V gene: TRBV4-2
clone size: few
J gene: TRBJ2-5
D gene: -
CDR3 protein: CASSQDIGGETQYF
CDR3 DNA: TGTGCCAGCAGCCAAGATATTGGGGGAGAGACCCAGTACTTC

V gene: TRBV4-1
clone size: many
J gene: TRBJ1-1
D gene: -
CDR3 protein: CASSQGGGGTEAFF
CDR3 DNA: TGCGCCAGCAGCCAGGGAGGGGGTGGCACTGAAGCTTTCTTT

V gene: TRBV7-2
clone size: once
J gene: TRBJ2-3
D gene: TRBD1
CDR3 protein: CASRWYGTGNTDTQYF
CDR3 DNA: TGTGCCAGCAGGTGGTACGGGACAGGGAACACAGATACGCAGTATTTT

V gene: TRBV4-2
clone size: -
J gene: TRBJ2-1
D gene: -
CDR3 protein: CASSQERGPLSYNEQFF
CDR3 DNA: TGTGCCAGCAGCCAAGAGAGGGGACCGCTATCGTACAATGAGCAGTTCTTC

V gene: TRBV6-5
clone size: many
J gene: TRBJ1-5
D gene: -
CDR3 protein: CASSRAVGNQPQHF
CDR3 DNA: TGTGCCAGCAGCCGAGCGGTGGGCAATCAGCCCCAGCATTTT

V gene: TRBV5-4
clone size: -
J gene: TRBJ2-1
D gene: -
CDR3 protein: CASSPPASNEQFF
CDR3 DNA: TGTGCCAGCAGCCCACCGGCGAGCAATGAGCAGTTCTTC

V gene: TRBV27
clone size: many
J gene: TRBJ2-3
D gene: -
CDR3 protein: CASSSNAGTDTQYF
CDR3 DNA: TGTGCCAGCAGTAGTAACGCTGGCACAGATACGCAGTATTTT

V gene: TRBV7-6
clone size: few
J gene: TRBJ2-2
D gene: -
CDR3 protein: CASQNGNTGELFF
CDR3 DNA: TGTGCCAGCCAGAACGGGAACACCGGGGAGCTGTTTTTT

V gene: TRBV28
clone size: few
J gene: TRBJ1-5
D gene: -
CDR3 protein: CASSSDGPRPQHF
CDR3 DNA: TGTGCCAGCAGTTCGGACGGGCCTCGGCCCCAGCATTTT